These 29 T cell receptor beta chains came from one sample sequenced in a study of monozygotic twins with inflammatory bowel disease (dated by TCRdb to the late 2010s). Library preparation employed 5' RACE. The sample was run on an Illumina HiSeq 2500. The reads went through TCRdb reprocessing, and each CDR3 protein sequence gets one entry with no DNA. Per the sample table, the count is about 330,000 distinct CDR3 sequences. The ten largest clones capture approximately 2% of the sample. The sample consisted of blood. These receptors all come from a human donor with ulcerative colitis or Crohn's disease, or a healthy co-twin of an affected twin (not recorded which).

This chain joins TRBV3-1 and TRBJ2-3; TCRdb gives TRBD2 as the D gene, but with no DNA this cannot be confirmed. CDR1 is LGHDT, CDR2 YNNKEL, per germline (reference sequence). This CDR3 spans 18 amino acids. The CDR3 region is CASSQDWGGRLSTDTQYF.

This rearrangement joins TRBV6-1 to TRBJ2-4; TCRdb's D call of TRBD1 is untestable without DNA. This CDR3 has 16 residues. From germline, CDR1 is MNHNS and CDR2 SASEGT. The CDR3 sequence: CASRPSPGQLLDIQYF.

This rearrangement joins TRBV5-6 to TRBJ2-5; absent DNA, TCRdb's TRBD2 call cannot be checked. The CDR3 spans 14 residues. From germline, CDR1 is SGHDT and CDR2 YYEEEE. The CDR3 reads CASSLMASGETQYF.

The chain combines TRBV2 with TRBJ2-1; the TCRdb D gene call, TRBD1, has no DNA to confirm it. Germline assignment: CDR1 SNHLY and CDR2 FYNNEI. The CDR3 extends over 15 amino acids. The CDR3 loop reads CASSEGSGVSYEQFF.

The chain is built from TRBV28 and TRBJ1-6. The CDR3 totals 13 residues. Germline V CDR1 and CDR2: MDHEN, SYDVKM. CDR3 residues: CASRIQYNSPLHF.

The gene calls are TRBV6-2 or TRBV6-3 and TRBJ2-5. Germline V CDR1 and CDR2: MNHEY, SVGEGT. This CDR3 comprises 12 residues. The CDR3 is CATASSQETQYF.

The chain combines TRBV25-1 with TRBJ1-3; TCRdb names TRBD1, which stays unverified in the absence of DNA. The CDR3 covers 13 residues. The germline CDR1 and CDR2 sequences are MGHDK and SYGVNS. CDR3 region: CASSEGARNTIYF. The full variable domain, its missing parts supplied by reference TRBV25-1 and TRBJ1-3, is EADIYQTPRYLVIGTGKKITLECSQTMGHDKMYWYQQDPGMELHLIHYSYGVNSTEKGDLSSESTVSRIRTEHFPLTLESARPSHTSQYLCASSEGARNTIYFGEGSWLTVV.

The chain uses TRBV7-9 and TRBJ2-4; TCRdb's D call of TRBD2 is untestable without DNA. This CDR3 contains 16 residues. Germline CDR1 reads SEHNR; CDR2 reads FQNEAQ (reference sequence). The chain's CDR3 is CASSLETSEGSHIQYF. Together with reference TRBV7-9 and TRBJ2-4, the CDR3 gives the full variable domain: DTGVSQNPRHKITKRGQNVTFRCDPISEHNRLYWYRQTLGQGPEFLTYFQNEAQLEKSRLLSDRFSAERPKGSFSTLEIQRTEQGDSAMYLCASSLETSEGSHIQYFGAGTRLSVL.

The V call is TRBV12-3 or TRBV12-4, the J call TRBJ2-5. The CDR3 has 14 amino acids. The CDR3: CASSFGHVQETQYF.

The chain carries TRBV12-3 or TRBV12-4 and TRBJ2-1; TCRdb selects TRBD1, and the lack of DNA leaves this call unchecked. The CDR3 has 13 residues. The CDR3 is CASSYPDPRGQFF.

The rearrangement links TRBV5-4 to TRBJ2-2. Germline CDR1 reads SGHNT; CDR2 reads YYREEE (reference sequence). CDR3 length equals 14 residues. The CDR3 is CASRRTGNTGELFF. Supplemented by reference TRBV5-4 and TRBJ2-2, the full variable domain reads ETGVTQSPTHLIKTRGQQVTLRCSSQSGHNTVSWYQQALGQGPQFIFQYYREEENGRGNFPPRFSGLQFPNYSSELNVNALELDDSALYLCASRRTGNTGELFFGEGSRLTVL.

CDR3 residues: CASSPRGTGASGANVLTF. The rearrangement uses TRBV4-1 and TRBJ2-6; the D call of TRBD1 rests on TCRdb alone, since no DNA is present to check it. This CDR3 spans 18 amino acids. CDR1 MGHRA and CDR2 YSYEKL come from the germline V gene.

The CDR3 reads CASSSLQGTSGGAQFF. V is TRBV5-1 and J is TRBJ2-1; TCRdb calls TRBD2, which cannot be checked without DNA. The germline CDR1 and CDR2 sequences are SGHRS and YFSETQ. There are 16 residues in the CDR3.

The rearrangement joins TRBV20-1 to TRBJ2-3; TCRdb's assignment of TRBD2 cannot be checked, as there is no DNA. This CDR3 is built from 14 residues. The V gene's germline CDR1 is DFQATT and CDR2 SNEGSKA (reference sequence). CDR3 protein: CSALEGPAGGTQYF.

CDR3 sequence reads: CASSLDALYEQYF. The gene calls are TRBV5-1 and TRBJ2-7. The CDR3 length is 13 residues. Germline CDR1 is SGHRS and CDR2 is YFSETQ.

The V gene is TRBV29-1, the J gene TRBJ2-7; TCRdb returns TRBD2, unconfirmable since there is no DNA. The CDR3 runs 14 residues. Germline V CDR1 and CDR2: SQVTM, ANQGSEA. The CDR3: CSVSFGGGPPEQYF.

The chain couples TRBV6-6 to TRBJ2-7; with no DNA, the TCRdb D assignment of TRBD1 cannot be verified. CDR1 is MNHNY, CDR2 SVGAGI, per germline (reference sequence). CDR3 length equals 14 residues. CDR3 region: CASSYLGQYYEQYF.

V usage is TRBV5-5 and J usage is TRBJ2-5; the D call of TRBD1 rests on TCRdb alone, since no DNA is present to check it. Germline CDR1 SGHKS, CDR2 YYEKEE (reference sequence). The CDR3 length is 16 residues. The CDR3 sequence is CASSLSGVLGSETQYF.

The V gene is TRBV20-1, the J gene TRBJ2-1. Per germline, CDR1 DFQATT and CDR2 SNEGSKA (reference sequence). This CDR3 has 13 residues. This CDR3 is CSSTRTDYNEQFF.

The chain recombines TRBV19 with TRBJ2-1; checking the TCRdb D call of TRBD2 is not possible without DNA. This CDR3 contains 15 residues. Germline V CDR1 and CDR2: LNHDA, SQIVND (reference sequence). The CDR3 here is CASNPQERGYNEQFF.

J is TRBJ2-3 and V is TRBV7-2; checking the TCRdb D call of TRBD2 is not possible without DNA. Germline CDR1 reads SGHTA; CDR2 reads FQGNSA. The CDR3 has 17 residues. The CDR3 loop reads CASSSRRISGRADTQYF.

The genes are TRBV10-3 and TRBJ2-1; the TCRdb D gene call, TRBD1, has no DNA to confirm it. This CDR3 is 16 amino acids long. Germline V lookup: CDR1 ENHRY, CDR2 SYGVKD. The CDR3 region is CAISEFRGSSYNEQFF.

This CDR3 is CASRQVNQPQHF. J is TRBJ1-5 and V is TRBV28; checking the TCRdb D call of TRBD1 is not possible without DNA. Germline CDR1 reads MDHEN; CDR2 reads SYDVKM. The CDR3 extends over 12 amino acids.

This chain's CDR3 is CASSLWGQGYQPQHF. J is TRBJ1-5 and V is TRBV12-3 or TRBV12-4; TCRdb's D gene call, TRBD1, goes unchecked for lack of DNA. CDR3 length equals 15 residues.

V is TRBV28 and J is TRBJ2-6. The CDR3 contains 14 residues. Per the germline V gene, CDR1 is MDHEN and CDR2 is SYDVKM. The CDR3 reads CASSFRTGANVLTF.

CDR3: CASSTGQLNEKLFF. V gene TRBV5-1 combines with J gene TRBJ1-4; as DNA is missing, the TRBD1 call by TCRdb cannot be tested. Germline V gives CDR1 SGHRS, CDR2 YFSETQ. CDR3 size: 14 residues.

The chain carries TRBV4-2 and TRBJ1-4. The CDR3 spans 16 residues. Germline assignment: CDR1 LGHNA and CDR2 YNFKEQ. CDR3 amino acids: CASSAREVSVNEKLFF.

CDR3: CSARETGLRAGGYTF. The chain employs TRBV20-1 and TRBJ1-2; as DNA is missing, the TRBD1 call by TCRdb cannot be tested. The CDR3 spans 15 residues. Germline V gene sequence: CDR1 DFQATT, CDR2 SNEGSKA (reference sequence).

The CDR3 spells CASSLGPEGPYGYTF. This chain links TRBV7-2 with TRBJ1-2. This CDR3 has 15 residues. Germline V gene lookup returns CDR1 SGHTA and CDR2 FQGNSA.